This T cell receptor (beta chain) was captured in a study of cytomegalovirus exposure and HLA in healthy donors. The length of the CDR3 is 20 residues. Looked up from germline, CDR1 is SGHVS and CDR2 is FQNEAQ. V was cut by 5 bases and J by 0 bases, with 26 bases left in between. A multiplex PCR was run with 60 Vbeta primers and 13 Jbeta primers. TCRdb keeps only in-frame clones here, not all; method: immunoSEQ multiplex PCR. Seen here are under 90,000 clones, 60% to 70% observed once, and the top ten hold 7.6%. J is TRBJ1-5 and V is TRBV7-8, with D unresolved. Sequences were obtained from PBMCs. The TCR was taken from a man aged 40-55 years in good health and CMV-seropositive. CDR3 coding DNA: TGTGCCAGCAGCCCGGGAGGGCAAATAACAACACAGTATAGCAATCAGCCCCAGCATTTT. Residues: CASSPGGQITTQYSNQPQHF. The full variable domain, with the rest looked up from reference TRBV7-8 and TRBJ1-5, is GAGVSQSPRYKVAKRGQDVALRCDPISGHVSLFWYQQALGQGPEFLTYFQNEAQLDKSGLPSDRFFAERPEGSVSTLKIQRTQQEDSAVYLCASSPGGQITTQYSNQPQHFGDGTRLSIL.